This is a list of T cell receptor beta chains from one sample in a study of blood T cell repertoires in COVID-19. Libraries were prepared by immunoSEQ multiplex PCR; TCRdb keeps only in-frame clonotypes and omits some of them. Of over 250,000 clones in the sample, around 87% were seen once. Sequencing was carried out using peripheral blood. The receptors come from a woman aged 45-59 years with acute or convalescent COVID-19. The CDR3 runs from the conserved cysteine through the conserved F or W. The D gene is left open where the match is weak. Rows may omit the clone size; those that give it use once, few, many or a size class.

J: TRBJ1-1
D: TRBD1
length: 16
V: TRBV5-1
size: .
DNA: TGCGCCAGCAGCTTACCTCGAGGGGGCCGGAACACTGAAGCTTTCTTT
CDR3: CASSLPRGGRNTEAFF

J: TRBJ2-7
D: TRBD2
length: 14
V: TRBV6-2/TRBV6-3
size: few
DNA: TGTGCCAGCAGTTCAACTAGCGGGAACCACGAGCAGTACTTC
CDR3: CASSSTSGNHEQYF

J: TRBJ2-3
D: .
length: 14
V: TRBV28
size: once
DNA: TGTGCCAGCAGTTTAAGTCAGGGGCGGGATACGCAGTATTTT
CDR3: CASSLSQGRDTQYF

J: TRBJ2-7
D: .
length: 12
V: TRBV28
size: .
DNA: TGTGCCAGCAGTCAGGGGACCTACGAGCAGTACTTC
CDR3: CASSQGTYEQYF

J: TRBJ2-3
D: .
length: 14
V: TRBV6-5
size: once
DNA: TGTGCCAGCAGTAGGAGCTGGGGCACAGATACGCAGTATTTT
CDR3: CASSRSWGTDTQYF

J: TRBJ1-1
D: .
length: 16
V: TRBV5-1
size: few
DNA: TGCGCCAGCAGCCTCCCCCGGTGGGGGGTTTTATCTGAAGCTTTCTTT
CDR3: CASSLPRWGVLSEAFF

J: TRBJ1-5
D: .
length: 20
V: TRBV15
size: .
DNA: TGTGCCACCAGCAGAGTCCCTTTTGTAACGACCCGGGGTGGCAATCAGCCCCAGCATTTT
CDR3: CATSRVPFVTTRGGNQPQHF

J: TRBJ2-3
D: TRBD2
length: 14
V: TRBV24-1
size: few
DNA: TGTGCCACCCAGGGACTACCCAGCACAGATACGCAGTATTTT
CDR3: CATQGLPSTDTQYF

J: TRBJ2-7
D: .
length: 13
V: TRBV30
size: .
DNA: TGTGCCTGGAGGCGGATAGAAGATTACGAGCAGTACTTC
CDR3: CAWRRIEDYEQYF

J: TRBJ2-5
D: TRBD1
length: 13
V: TRBV7-7
size: .
DNA: TGTGCCAGCAGCACAGGGGACGGAGGGACCCAGTACTTC
CDR3: CASSTGDGGTQYF

J: TRBJ2-7
D: .
length: 12
V: TRBV28
size: .
DNA: TGTGCCAGCAGTTCCGACATTTATAGGCAGTACTTC
CDR3: CASSSDIYRQYF

J: TRBJ1-5
D: TRBD1
length: 15
V: TRBV5-1
size: .
DNA: TGCGCCAGCAGCTCTCAGACAGGGCCCAATCAGCCCCAGCATTTT
CDR3: CASSSQTGPNQPQHF

J: TRBJ1-6
D: .
length: 16
V: TRBV28
size: .
DNA: TGTGCCAGCAGTTACCTGGGGGAGAGACTAGAGTCACCCCTCCACTTT
CDR3: CASSYLGERLESPLHF

J: TRBJ2-5
D: .
length: 14
V: TRBV7-2
size: .
DNA: TGTGCCAGCAGCTACCAGGGGAGCCAAGAGACCCAGTACTTC
CDR3: CASSYQGSQETQYF